Here is one T cell receptor (beta chain) with its context. Antigen unknown. The length of the CDR3 is 14 residues. V lost 6 bases, J lost 5 bases, and 14 bases lay in between. Germline V gives CDR1 MDHEN, CDR2 SYDVKM. The sample comes from a study of shared clonotypes between healthy human individuals. Overall study findings and caveats: Generation probabilities of non-shared clonotypes were lower (relative to those shared by all four donors).

CD45RO-negative, CCR7-selected cells formed the naive CD8 fraction, which excluded terminally differentiated effector memory CD45RA+ cells. Using immunoSEQ multiplex PCR, the repertoire was profiled, and TCRdb retains in-frame clones only, with some absent. The sample lists 2 million to 2.5 million clones, about 92% occurring once. The receptor's source is a man aged 18-30 years in good health. Some clones in this sample may be carry-over from other donors' samples. What was sequenced was naive CD8+ T cells from PBMCs. This chain connects TRBV28 to TRBJ1-5; D perhaps matches TRBD1 (6 bases). This CDR3 reads CASREVQGHQPQHF. In nucleotides, the CDR3 is TGTGCCAGCAGGGAGGTACAGGGACATCAGCCCCAGCATTTT.